These 15 T cell receptor beta chains came from one sample sequenced in a study of blood T cell repertoires in COVID-19. Sequencing was performed with immunoSEQ multiplex PCR; in TCRdb, only in-frame clones are kept and a portion is missing. The repertoire consists of some 53,000 clones, with about nine tenths occurring once and the leading ten covering about 15%. The sequencing input was peripheral blood. These receptors came from a man aged 65 to 79 with acute or convalescent COVID-19.

The chain couples TRBV7-7 to TRBJ2-7; 8 bases match TRBD2. In germline, CDR1 is SSHAT, CDR2 FNYEAQ (reference sequence). This CDR3 region has 15 residues. The CDR3 is CASSPASGGPYEQYV. The CDR3 DNA follows: TGTGCTAGCAGCCCCGCGAGCGGGGGCCCTTATGAGCAGTACGTC.

The chain is built from TRBV7-3 and TRBJ2-2; 7 bases map to TRBD1. Unmatched junction bases numbered 7, after V lost 5 bases and J lost 4 bases. The germline CDR1 and CDR2 sequences are SGHTA and FQGTGA. CDR3 length: 15 amino acids. CDR3 coding DNA: TGTGCCAGCAGCGGCGAGGGGGCCGGCACCGGGGAGCTGTTTTTT. Translation: CASSGEGAGTGELFF. The variable domain in full, with the rest retrieved from reference TRBV7-3 and TRBJ2-2, is GAGVSQTPSNKVTEKGKYVELRCDPISGHTALYWYRQSLGQGPEFLIYFQGTGAADDSGLPNDRFFAVRPEGSVSTLKIQRTERGDSAVYLCASSGEGAGTGELFFGEGSRLTVL.

The table lists this clone with a few counts. The genes are TRBV2 and TRBJ2-7; TRBD1 agrees at 7 bases. The germline gives CDR1 SNHLY, CDR2 FYNNEI. With 5 bases clipped from V and 2 bases from J, the junction kept 6 bases outside the gene matches. This CDR3 contains 14 residues. CDR3 loop: CASSTGTETYEQYV. The CDR3 DNA reads TGTGCCAGCAGTACCGGGACAGAGACCTACGAGCAGTACGTC.

This chain uses TRBV19 with TRBJ1-5; D is unresolved. The CDR3 spans 14 residues. Germline lookup yields CDR1 LNHDA and CDR2 SQIVND (reference sequence). Trimming shortened V by 0 bases and J by 3 bases, and 6 bases separated the two germline ends. The DNA for the CDR3 is TGTGCCAGTAGTATAGACGGGAACAATCAGCCCCAGCATTTT. Amino acids: CASSIDGNNQPQHF.

V and J are TRBV5-1 and TRBJ1-2, with a tentative D call TRBD1 (6 bases). V was trimmed by 4 bases and J by 1 base, leaving 11 bases between them. Germline-derived CDR1 and CDR2 are SGHRS and YFSETQ. This CDR3 has 14 amino acids. Written as DNA, the CDR3 is TGCGCCAGCAGCCTGAGGACAGATAACTATGGCTACACCTTC. This codes for CASSLRTDNYGYTF.

This clone occurred once. The chain carries TRBV19 and TRBJ2-1; D gene uncertain. Germline assignment: CDR1 LNHDA and CDR2 SQIVND (reference sequence). The CDR3 covers 16 residues. V lost 7 bases, J lost 0 bases, and 16 bases lay in between. The CDR3 loop reads CASTPQRRSSYNEQFF. CDR3 coding DNA: TGTGCCAGTACCCCTCAGCGACGTAGCTCCTACAATGAGCAGTTCTTC.

The V call is TRBV19, the J call TRBJ1-6; TRBD1 aligns across 8 bases. V lost 6 bases, J lost 5 bases, and 6 bases stayed unmatched. This CDR3 is built from 15 residues. The germline V gene encodes CDR1 LNHDA and CDR2 SQIVND (reference sequence). CDR3 DNA sequence: TGTGCCAGTAGCGACAGGGGTTCGGATAATTCACCCCTCCACTTT. Protein: CASSDRGSDNSPLHF.

The chain has TRBV2 and TRBJ2-5; D may be TRBD2 (5 bases). Germline CDR1 SNHLY, CDR2 FYNNEI. V was shortened by 7 bases and J by 5 bases, with 23 bases between the two germline ends. This CDR3 region has 16 residues. The CDR3 region has the DNA TGTGCCAGCACCGAAGAGGGTGCACTATCGGGGGAGACCCAGTACTTC. Translating gives CASTEEGALSGETQYF. The full variable domain, its missing parts supplied by reference TRBV2 and TRBJ2-5, is EPEVTQTPSHQVTQMGQEVILRCVPISNHLYFYWYRQILGQKVEFLVSFYNNEISEKSEIFDDQFSVERPDGSNFTLKIRSTKLEDSAMYFCASTEEGALSGETQYFGPGTRLLVL.

This chain's CDR3 is CASSPYDSANTGELFF. CDR3 nucleotides: TGTGCCAGCTCACCTTACGACAGCGCGAACACCGGGGAGCTGTTTTTT. The rearrangement uses TRBV18 and TRBJ2-2; perhaps TRBD1 as D (5 bases). Germline loops: CDR1 KGHSH, CDR2 LQKENI. V was clipped by 3 bases and J by 0 bases, with 11 bases between them. CDR3 size: 16 residues.

The chain recombines TRBV9 with TRBJ2-1, with D unclear. The ends were cut back, 0 bases at V and 2 bases at J, with 9 bases in the middle. CDR1 and CDR2 from the germline V gene are SGDLS and YYNGEE. CDR3 size: 15 residues. The CDR3 DNA follows: TGTGCCAGCAGCGTAGGAGGCCCAGCCTACAATGAGCAGTTCTTC. Translated, it gives CASSVGGPAYNEQFF.

The genes are TRBV18 and TRBJ1-4; D is uncertain. Trimming stripped 6 bases from V and 11 bases from J, with 16 bases between. Germline-derived CDR1 and CDR2 are KGHSH and LQKENI. This CDR3 is 13 amino acids long. As DNA, the CDR3 is TGTGCCAGCTCGCCGGCTGGGGAGTCCAAACTGTTTTTT. Amino acids: CASSPAGESKLFF.

J is TRBJ1-2 and V is TRBV4-1, with D perhaps matching TRBD1 (5 bases). The V end lost 3 bases, the J end lost 5 bases, and 16 bases lay between the germline ends. The CDR3 consists of 15 residues. Germline V gene data show CDR1 as MGHRA and CDR2 as YSYEKL. CDR3 nucleotide sequence: TGCGCCAGCAGCCAGTCTCCCCCGGACATATATGGCTACACCTTC. Translation gives CASSQSPPDIYGYTF.

This CDR3 reads CASSSQGSVEQFF. DNA of the CDR3: TGTGCCAGCAGCTCCCAGGGGAGCGTTGAGCAGTTCTTC. The gene calls are TRBV11-3 and TRBJ2-1; tentative D call: TRBD1 (6 bases). This CDR3 has 13 residues. CDR1 is SGHNT, CDR2 YENEEA, per germline. V lost 4 bases, J lost 9 bases, and 13 bases lay in between.

The chain is built from TRBV6-5 and TRBJ2-7; TRBD2 might be the D (6 bases). The CDR3 extends over 14 amino acids. CDR1 and CDR2 from the germline V gene are MNHEY and SVGAGI. V gave up 6 bases and J gave up 2 bases, with 14 bases separating them. The chain's CDR3 is CASRRDSGPYEQYF. The DNA of the CDR3 is TGTGCCAGCAGGCGGGACTCCGGCCCCTACGAGCAGTACTTC.

The genes are TRBV18 and TRBJ2-2; 10 nucleotides align to TRBD2. The germline CDR1 and CDR2 sequences are KGHSH and LQKENI. The CDR3 covers 16 residues. Trimming cost V 1 base and J 4 bases; bases outside gene matches: 3. The CDR3 sequence is CASSPLAGGPTGELFF. The CDR3 DNA reads TGTGCCAGCTCACCACTAGCGGGGGGCCCCACCGGGGAGCTGTTTTTT.